This T cell receptor (beta chain) was recorded in a study of control samples from healthy donors and cancer patients. Profiled with immunoSEQ multiplex PCR; TCRdb holds only in-frame clones, not every one. The table includes 120,000 to 150,000 clones, around 90% detected once. The sample holds a few counts of this clone. CDR3 length: 12 residues. The germline V gene encodes CDR1 SGDLS and CDR2 YYNGEE. V was cut by 0 bases and J by 7 bases, with 4 bases left in between. The chain uses TRBV9 and TRBJ2-2; D is undetermined. Sequencing was performed on blood. The TCR was taken from a man aged 25-45 years in good health. CDR3 residues: CASSVVHGELFF. The CDR3 region has the DNA TGTGCCAGCAGCGTAGTTCACGGGGAGCTGTTTTTT.